Presented here are 23 T cell receptor beta chains from one specimen sequenced in a study of T cells in Graves' hyperthyroidism and ophthalmopathy (dated by TCRdb to between 2017 and 2020). The library was produced with multiplex PCR. Sequencing was carried out with an Illumina HiSeq 2000. Amplification of TCR beta CDR3 regions was carried out from RNA transcripts. The first round of RT-PCR for the TCR CDR3 was performed with the HTBI primer set and the Qiagen OneStep RT-PCR kit. In TCRdb, the public reads were trimmed at Q25 with fastp and aligned with MiXCR, with productive beta chains retained. Merged by CDR3 protein, the rows form single entries marked with the most common genes and DNA. For this sample the table gives some 340,000 distinct CDR3 sequences, of which roughly an eighth were detected only once. Approximately 35% of the sample is in the top ten clones. The sample consisted of blood. The receptors were gathered from a woman between 35 and 50 years old with Graves' ophthalmopathy.

J is TRBJ2-3 and V is TRBV5-1, with 10 bases fitting TRBD2. V shed 4 bases and J 1 base; nucleotides not matched to a gene: 6. Per the germline V gene, CDR1 is SGHRS and CDR2 is YFSETQ. This CDR3 is built from 16 residues. The CDR3 sequence is CASSRDGTSGTDTQYF. In DNA form, the CDR3 reads TGCGCCAGCAGCAGGGATGGGACTAGCGGCACAGATACGCAGTATTTT. The full variable domain, rest sourced from reference TRBV5-1 and TRBJ2-3, is KAGVTQTPRYLIKTRGQQVTLSCSPISGHRSVSWYQQTPGQGLQFLFEYFSETQRNKGNFPGRFSGRQFSNSRSEMNVSTLELGDSALYLCASSRDGTSGTDTQYFGPGTRLTVL.

The J gene is TRBJ1-6, the V gene TRBV6-2 or TRBV6-3; the match to TRBD1 covers 7 bases. J lost 7 bases, V lost 6 bases, and 18 bases had no gene match. Germline assignment: CDR1 MNHEY and CDR2 SVGEGT. CDR3 size: 18 residues. CDR3 sequence (DNA): TGTGCCAGCAGGCCCCGGGACAGAGACCCCCCGGGGAATTCACCCCTCCACTTT. This sequence encodes CASRPRDRDPPGNSPLHF.

This clonotype has a count of ten or more. The chain is built from TRBV5-8 and TRBJ2-3; TRBD2 aligns across 7 bases. Germline values: CDR1 SGHTS, CDR2 YDEGEE. The ends lost 2 bases at V and 4 bases at J; junction bases unmatched: 10. This CDR3 is 16 amino acids long. CDR3 in DNA: TGTGCCAGCAGCTTTTTTATGCGGGGGAGGGCAGATACGCAGTATTTT. It yields the protein CASSFFMRGRADTQYF. Full variable domain (missing parts from reference TRBV5-8 and TRBJ2-3): EAGVTQSPTHLIKTRGQQATLRCSPISGHTSVYWYQQALGLGLQFLLWYDEGEERNRGNFPPRFSGRQFPNYSSELNVNALELEDSALYLCASSFFMRGRADTQYFGPGTRLTVL.

This clonotype was observed a few times. The CDR3 is CASSLASGGNTGELFF. The CDR3 DNA follows: TGTGCCAGCAGCTTAGCCTCAGGGGGTAACACCGGGGAGCTGTTTTTT. This chain joins TRBV7-9 and TRBJ2-2; 7 bases align to TRBD1. The CDR3 sequence is 16 residues long. The junction had 3 bases not matched to a gene; V was cut back by 0 bases and J by 2 bases. CDR1 is SEHNR, CDR2 FQNEAQ, per germline (reference sequence).

This clonotype was detected ten times or more. The rearrangement links TRBV12-3 or TRBV12-4 to TRBJ2-1; 7 bases are a match to TRBD2. This CDR3 contains 18 residues. Trimming took 5 bases from V and 0 from J; bases not matched to a gene: 13. The CDR3 DNA is TGTGCCAGCAGTCCCGGCCTAGCGGAGACCTTCTCCTACAATGAGCAGTTCTTC. Its protein product is CASSPGLAETFSYNEQFF.

This clonotype was detected ten times or more. The chain combines TRBV6-1 with TRBJ1-5, with 8 bases fitting TRBD1. Trimming took 5 bases from V and 2 from J; bases not matched to a gene: 8. The CDR3 has 16 residues. Germline CDR1 and CDR2: MNHNS and SASEGT. This chain's CDR3 is CASSSQGAVGNQPQHF. CDR3 sequence (DNA): TGTGCCAGCAGTTCCCAGGGGGCTGTAGGCAATCAGCCCCAGCATTTT.

This sequence joins TRBV25-1 and TRBJ2-5; 8 bases are a match to TRBD1. Germline V gives CDR1 MGHDK, CDR2 SYGVNS. CDR3 length equals 15 residues. V shed 4 bases, J shed 5 bases, and the junction held 9 bases outside the gene matches. The CDR3 DNA is TGTGCCAGCAGTGCTATGACAGGGGTCCACGAGACCCAGTACTTC. Encoded protein: CASSAMTGVHETQYF. Together with reference TRBV25-1 and TRBJ2-5, the CDR3 gives the full variable domain: EADIYQTPRYLVIGTGKKITLECSQTMGHDKMYWYQQDPGMELHLIHYSYGVNSTEKGDLSSESTVSRIRTEHFPLTLESARPSHTSQYLCASSAMTGVHETQYFGPGTRLLVL.

This clonotype was detected a few times. The chain recombines TRBV24-1 with TRBJ2-2; 8 nucleotides align to TRBD2. CDR3 length: 15 residues. Germline V gene lookup returns CDR1 KGHDR and CDR2 SFDVKD. Losses at the gene ends were 5 bases for V and 5 bases for J; bases not matched to a gene: 6. CDR3 nucleotide sequence: TGTGCCACCAGTGCGAGCGGGAGTTTTACCGGGGAGCTGTTTTTT. Amino acids: CATSASGSFTGELFF.

The chain carries TRBV5-5 and TRBJ1-4; no clear D. Trimming cost V 3 bases and J 0 bases, with 6 bases left between them. Germline CDR1 is SGHKS and CDR2 is YYEKEE (reference sequence). This CDR3 spans 14 amino acids. CDR3 coding DNA: TGTGCCAGCAGCTCTGACCCAACTAATGAAAAACTGTTTTTT. Translation gives CASSSDPTNEKLFF.

Points on this clonotype: The CDR3 does not end in the conserved phenylalanine or tryptophan, so this is likely a read error. This rearrangement joins TRBV7-9 to TRBJ1-2; 10 bases are a match to TRBD1. The CDR3 totals 15 residues. Germline CDR1 SEHNR, CDR2 FQNEAQ (reference sequence). CDR3 sequence: CASRRDDRGRDGYTL. The CDR3 nucleotides are TGCGCCAGCAGACGAGATGACAGGGGGCGAGATGGCTACACCCTC.

The V call is TRBV29-1, the J call TRBJ2-2, with 11 bases matching TRBD2. With 4 bases clipped from V and 6 bases from J, the junction kept 13 bases outside the gene matches. This CDR3 has 17 residues. From germline, CDR1 is SQVTM and CDR2 ANQGSEA. CDR3 coding DNA: TGCAGCGTTGGATTGATAGCGGGGGGGCCGAGCCCCGGGGAGCTGTTTTTT. This gives the protein CSVGLIAGGPSPGELFF.

This clonotype appeared many times. The chain has TRBV11-3 and TRBJ2-5; 8 bases are shared with TRBD2. The germline V gene has CDR1 SGHNT and CDR2 YENEEA. The CDR3 is 16 amino acids. Trimming removed 5 bases from V and 5 bases from J; junction bases left unmatched: 13. CDR3 region: CASSPPLRGGAETQYF. For the CDR3, the DNA is TGTGCCAGCAGCCCCCCCCTCCGGGGGGGCGCGGAGACCCAGTACTTC.

This clonotype was detected ten times or more. DNA of the CDR3: TGTGCCAGCAGTTTATTCCGACCAGCGCTGAACACTGAAGCTTTCTTT. Protein sequence: CASSLFRPALNTEAFF. The chain recombines TRBV27 with TRBJ1-1; D is ambiguous. The CDR3 loop spans 16 amino acids. The germline gives CDR1 MNHEY, CDR2 SMNVEV (reference sequence). Deletions cut 1 base from V and 0 bases from J, with 12 bases between.

This chain uses TRBV30 with TRBJ2-1, with 12 bases matching TRBD2. V gave up 5 bases and J gave up 8 bases; unmatched junction bases: 25. This CDR3 spans 20 amino acids. The germline V gene has CDR1 GTSNPN and CDR2 SVGIG (reference sequence). CDR3 nucleotides: TGTGCCTGGGCCGCCGGTCGTTTTACTAGCGGGAGGCACTGGAGGGATGAGCAGTTCTTC. This translates into CAWAAGRFTSGRHWRDEQFF.

This clonotype was observed many times. The chain employs TRBV11-2 and TRBJ1-1; 9 bases map to TRBD1. The CDR3 spans 17 residues. Germline V CDR1 and CDR2: SGHAT, FQNNGV. The J segment lost 0 bases and the V segment lost 5 bases, leaving 10 bases of the junction unmatched. The CDR3 nucleotides read TGTGCCAGCAGCCATACCCCGGGACAGGGCATGAACACTGAAGCTTTCTTT. Protein: CASSHTPGQGMNTEAFF.

This clonotype was counted at least ten times. The chain recombines TRBV24-1 with TRBJ2-5; TRBD2 is a possible D gene (6 bases). The length of the CDR3 is 15 residues. Trimming removed 5 bases at V and 2 bases at J, with 14 bases between. Germline lookup yields CDR1 KGHDR and CDR2 SFDVKD. The CDR3 nucleotides are TGTGCCACCAGTGGGGCTTCCGGGAGTCAAGAGACCCAGTACTTC. Amino acid sequence: CATSGASGSQETQYF.

This clonotype was detected many times. J is TRBJ2-3 and V is TRBV2; 9 bases are a match to TRBD2. Germline CDR1 and CDR2: SNHLY and FYNNEI. The CDR3 length is 16 residues. V lost 1 base, J lost 6 bases, and 8 bases stayed unmatched. The CDR3 protein is CASSEGLAGMGDTQYF. DNA of the CDR3: TGTGCCAGCAGTGAAGGCCTAGCGGGGATGGGGGATACGCAGTATTTT.

This clonotype was detected ten times or more. The chain has TRBV20-1 and TRBJ2-5; D is ambiguous. The V end was cut by 5 bases, the J end by 5 bases, with 9 bases between. The CDR3 is made up of 11 amino acids. CDR1 and CDR2 (germline): DFQATT, SNEGSKA (reference sequence). CDR3: CSAAHKETQYF. DNA for the CDR3: TGCAGTGCTGCCCACAAGGAGACCCAGTACTTC.

This clonotype was seen ten or more times. V is TRBV11-2 and J is TRBJ2-3, with 9 bases identical to TRBD1. V was pared by 8 bases and J by 3 bases, with 9 bases of the junction left unmatched. CDR3 length: 15 residues. Germline CDR1 is SGHAT and CDR2 is FQNNGV. The CDR3 loop reads CASGSGTGYTDTQYF. CDR3 DNA: TGTGCCAGCGGATCGGGGACAGGGTATACAGATACGCAGTATTTT.

The sample holds many counts of this clonotype. The chain recombines TRBV19 with TRBJ2-5; 13 bases are shared with TRBD2. Germline trimming cut 8 bases from V and 1 base from J; bases unmatched to any gene: 4. The CDR3 has 15 amino acids. Germline V CDR1 and CDR2: LNHDA, SQIVND (reference sequence). The CDR3 DNA sequence: TGTGCCAGTGGTTGGACTAGCGGGGGCCAAGAGACCCAGTACTTC. This encodes CASGWTSGGQETQYF.

This clonotype showed up just a few times. The CDR3 DNA is TGTGCCAGCAGTTTCGAGGGGGCGGGCTATGGCTACACCTTC. This codes for CASSFEGAGYGYTF. This chain links TRBV12-3 or TRBV12-4 with TRBJ1-2, with 7 positions matching TRBD1. This CDR3 is built from 14 residues. Trimming cost V 3 bases and J 4 bases; bases outside gene matches: 5.

This clonotype came up many times. V and J are TRBV2 and TRBJ2-7; 10 nucleotides line up with TRBD2. The ends lost 8 bases at V and 4 bases at J; junction bases unmatched: 8. Per germline, CDR1 SNHLY and CDR2 FYNNEI. The CDR3 runs 14 residues. The CDR3 protein is CASDRASGRYEQYF. In DNA, the CDR3 is TGTGCCAGCGATAGGGCTAGCGGGAGATACGAGCAGTACTTC.

This clonotype came up many times. The chain couples TRBV20-1 to TRBJ1-2; D unresolved. The CDR3 has 10 residues. The V and J ends lost 5 bases and 7 bases respectively, with 8 bases between them. Germline CDR1 and CDR2: DFQATT and SNEGSKA (reference sequence). In DNA, the CDR3 is TGCAGTGCTTCCGACACTGGCTACACCTTC. Amino acid sequence: CSASDTGYTF.